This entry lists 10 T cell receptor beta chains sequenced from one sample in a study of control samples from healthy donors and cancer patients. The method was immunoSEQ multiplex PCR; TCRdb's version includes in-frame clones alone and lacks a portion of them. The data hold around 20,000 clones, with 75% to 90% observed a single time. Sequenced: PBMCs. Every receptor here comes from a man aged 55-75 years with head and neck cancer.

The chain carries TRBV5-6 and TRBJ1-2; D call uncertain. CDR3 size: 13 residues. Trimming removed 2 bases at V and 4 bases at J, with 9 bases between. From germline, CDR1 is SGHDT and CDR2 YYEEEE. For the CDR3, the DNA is TGTGCCAGCAGCTTCGGGAAGGGCTATGGCTACACCTTC. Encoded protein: CASSFGKGYGYTF.

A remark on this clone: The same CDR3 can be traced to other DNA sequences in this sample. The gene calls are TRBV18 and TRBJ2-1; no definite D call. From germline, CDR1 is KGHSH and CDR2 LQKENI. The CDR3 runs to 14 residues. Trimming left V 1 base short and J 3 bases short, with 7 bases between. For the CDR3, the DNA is TGTGCCAGCTCACCACAGGCTAGCTACAATGAGCAGTTCTTC. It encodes CASSPQASYNEQFF.

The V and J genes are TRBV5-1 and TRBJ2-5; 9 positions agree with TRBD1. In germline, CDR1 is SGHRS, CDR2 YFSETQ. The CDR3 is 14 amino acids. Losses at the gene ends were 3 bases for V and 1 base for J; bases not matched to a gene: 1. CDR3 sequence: CASSSTGGQETQYF. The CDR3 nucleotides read TGCGCCAGCAGCTCGACAGGGGGCCAAGAGACCCAGTACTTC.

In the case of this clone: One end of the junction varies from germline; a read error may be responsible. The CDR3 DNA reads as TGTGCCGGCAGCCCGGACCTTGGGGATTCACCCCTCCACTTT. Its translation: CAGSPDLGDSPLHF. The rearrangement links TRBV14 to TRBJ1-6; D is ambiguous. Germline CDR1 SGHDN, CDR2 FVKESK. The CDR3 is made up of 14 amino acids. Looking up the rest from reference TRBV14 and TRBJ1-6 gives the full variable domain: EAGVTQFPSHSVIEKGQTVTLRCDPISGHDNLYWYRRVMGKEIKFLLHFVKESKQDESGMPNNRFLAERTGGTYSTLKVQPAELEDSGVYFCAGSPDLGDSPLHFGNGTRLTVT.

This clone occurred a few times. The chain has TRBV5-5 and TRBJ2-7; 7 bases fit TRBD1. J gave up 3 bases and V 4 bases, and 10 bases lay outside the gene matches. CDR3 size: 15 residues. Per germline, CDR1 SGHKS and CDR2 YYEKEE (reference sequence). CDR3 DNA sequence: TGTGCCAGCAGCAATCCGGGACAGAGAGGCTACGAGCAGTACTTC. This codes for CASSNPGQRGYEQYF. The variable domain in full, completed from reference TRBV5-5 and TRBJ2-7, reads DAGVTQSPTHLIKTRGQQVTLRCSPISGHKSVSWYQQVLGQGPQFIFQYYEKEERGRGNFPDRFSARQFPNYSSELNVNALLLGDSALYLCASSNPGQRGYEQYFGPGTRLTVT.

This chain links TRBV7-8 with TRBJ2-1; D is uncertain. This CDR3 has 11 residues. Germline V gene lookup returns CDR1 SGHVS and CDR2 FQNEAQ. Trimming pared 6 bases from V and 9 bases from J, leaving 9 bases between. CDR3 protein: CASRYMGEQFF. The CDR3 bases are TGTGCCAGCAGATATATGGGTGAGCAGTTCTTC. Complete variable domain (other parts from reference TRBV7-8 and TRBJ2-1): GAGVSQSPRYKVAKRGQDVALRCDPISGHVSLFWYQQALGQGPEFLTYFQNEAQLDKSGLPSDRFFAERPEGSVSTLKIQRTQQEDSAVYLCASRYMGEQFFGPGTRLTVL.

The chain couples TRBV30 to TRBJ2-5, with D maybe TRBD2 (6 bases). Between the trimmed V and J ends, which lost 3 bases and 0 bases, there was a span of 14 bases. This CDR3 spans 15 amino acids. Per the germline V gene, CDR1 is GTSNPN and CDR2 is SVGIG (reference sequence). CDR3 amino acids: CAWRDLGTYQETQYF. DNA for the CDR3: TGTGCCTGGAGAGACCTCGGGACTTACCAAGAGACCCAGTACTTC.

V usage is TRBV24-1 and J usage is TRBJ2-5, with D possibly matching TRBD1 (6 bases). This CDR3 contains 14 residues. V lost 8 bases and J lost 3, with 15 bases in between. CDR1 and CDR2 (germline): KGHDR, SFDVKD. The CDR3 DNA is TGTGCCACCAACCGAACAGGGTTCAAAGAGACCCAGTACTTC. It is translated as CATNRTGFKETQYF.

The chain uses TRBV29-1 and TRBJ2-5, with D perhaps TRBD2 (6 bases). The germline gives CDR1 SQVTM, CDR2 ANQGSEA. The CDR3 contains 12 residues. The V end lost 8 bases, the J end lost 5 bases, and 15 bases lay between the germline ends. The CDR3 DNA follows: TGCAGCTATAGCGGTGGAGGGGAGACCCAGTACTTC. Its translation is CSYSGGGETQYF.

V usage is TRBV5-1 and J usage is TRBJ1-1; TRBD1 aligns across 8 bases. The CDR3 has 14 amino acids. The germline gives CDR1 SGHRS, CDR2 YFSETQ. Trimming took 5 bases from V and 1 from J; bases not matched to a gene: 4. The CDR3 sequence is CASRPTGENTEAFF. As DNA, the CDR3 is TGCGCCAGCAGACCGACAGGGGAGAACACTGAAGCTTTCTTT. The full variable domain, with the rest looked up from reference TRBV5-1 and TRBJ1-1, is KAGVTQTPRYLIKTRGQQVTLSCSPISGHRSVSWYQQTPGQGLQFLFEYFSETQRNKGNFPGRFSGRQFSNSRSEMNVSTLELGDSALYLCASRPTGENTEAFFGQGTRLTVV.